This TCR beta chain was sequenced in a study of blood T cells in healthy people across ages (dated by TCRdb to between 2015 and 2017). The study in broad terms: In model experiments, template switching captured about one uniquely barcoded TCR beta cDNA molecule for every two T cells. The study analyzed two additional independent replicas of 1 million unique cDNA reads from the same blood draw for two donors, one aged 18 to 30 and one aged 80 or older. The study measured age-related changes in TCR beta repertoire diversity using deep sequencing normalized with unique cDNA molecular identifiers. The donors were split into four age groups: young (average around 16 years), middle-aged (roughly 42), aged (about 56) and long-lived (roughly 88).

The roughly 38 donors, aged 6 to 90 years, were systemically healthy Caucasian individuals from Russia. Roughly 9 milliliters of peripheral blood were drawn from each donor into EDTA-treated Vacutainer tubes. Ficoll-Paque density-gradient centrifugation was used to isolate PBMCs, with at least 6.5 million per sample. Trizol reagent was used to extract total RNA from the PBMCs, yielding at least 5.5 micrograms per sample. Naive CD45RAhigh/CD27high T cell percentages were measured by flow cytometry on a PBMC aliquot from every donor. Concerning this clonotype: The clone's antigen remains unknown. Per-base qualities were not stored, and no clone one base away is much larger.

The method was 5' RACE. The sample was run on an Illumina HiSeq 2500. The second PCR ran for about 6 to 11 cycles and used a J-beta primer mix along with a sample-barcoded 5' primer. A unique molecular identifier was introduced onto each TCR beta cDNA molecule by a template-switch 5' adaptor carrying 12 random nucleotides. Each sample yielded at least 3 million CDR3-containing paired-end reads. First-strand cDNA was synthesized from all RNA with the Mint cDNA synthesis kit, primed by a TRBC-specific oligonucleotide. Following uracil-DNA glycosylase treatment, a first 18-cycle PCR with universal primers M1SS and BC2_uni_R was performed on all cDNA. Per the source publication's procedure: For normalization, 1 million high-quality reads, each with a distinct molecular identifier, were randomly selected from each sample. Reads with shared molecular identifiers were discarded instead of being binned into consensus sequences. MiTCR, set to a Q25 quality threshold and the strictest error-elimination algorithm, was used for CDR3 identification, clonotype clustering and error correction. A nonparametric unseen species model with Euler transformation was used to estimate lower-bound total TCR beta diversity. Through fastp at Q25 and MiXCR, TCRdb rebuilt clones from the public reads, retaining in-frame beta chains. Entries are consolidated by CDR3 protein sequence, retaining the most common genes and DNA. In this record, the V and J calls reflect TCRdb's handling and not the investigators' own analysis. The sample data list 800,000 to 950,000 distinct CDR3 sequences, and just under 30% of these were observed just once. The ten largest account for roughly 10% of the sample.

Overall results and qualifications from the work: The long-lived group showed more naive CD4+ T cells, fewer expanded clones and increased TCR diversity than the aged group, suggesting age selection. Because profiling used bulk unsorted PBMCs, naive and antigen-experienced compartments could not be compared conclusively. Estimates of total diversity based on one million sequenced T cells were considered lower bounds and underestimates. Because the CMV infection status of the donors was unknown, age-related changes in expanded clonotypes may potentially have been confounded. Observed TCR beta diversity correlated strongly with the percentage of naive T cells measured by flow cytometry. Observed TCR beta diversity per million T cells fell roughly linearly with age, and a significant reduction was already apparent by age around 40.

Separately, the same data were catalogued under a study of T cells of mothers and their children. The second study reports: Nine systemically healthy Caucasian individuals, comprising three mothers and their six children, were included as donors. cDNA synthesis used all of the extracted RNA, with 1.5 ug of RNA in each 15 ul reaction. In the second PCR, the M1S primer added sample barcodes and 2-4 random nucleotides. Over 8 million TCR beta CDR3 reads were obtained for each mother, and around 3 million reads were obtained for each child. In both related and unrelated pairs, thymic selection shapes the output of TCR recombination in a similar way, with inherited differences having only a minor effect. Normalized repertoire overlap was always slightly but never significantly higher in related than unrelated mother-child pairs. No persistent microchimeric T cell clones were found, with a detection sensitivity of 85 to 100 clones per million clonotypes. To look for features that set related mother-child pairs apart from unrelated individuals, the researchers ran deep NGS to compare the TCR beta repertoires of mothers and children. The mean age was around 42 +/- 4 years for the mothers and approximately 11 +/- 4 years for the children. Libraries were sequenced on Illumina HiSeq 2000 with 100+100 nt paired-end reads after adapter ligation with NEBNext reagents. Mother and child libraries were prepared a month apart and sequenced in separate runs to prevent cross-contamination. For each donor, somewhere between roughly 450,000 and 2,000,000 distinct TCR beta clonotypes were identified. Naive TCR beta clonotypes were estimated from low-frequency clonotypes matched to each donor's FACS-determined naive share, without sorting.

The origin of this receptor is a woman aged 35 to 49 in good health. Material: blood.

The DNA sequence is TGTGCCAGCAGCTCACAGGACAGGGGGTCGTATGGCTACACCTTC. The encoded protein is CASSSQDRGSYGYTF. In this chain, TRBV7-9 is recombined with TRBJ1-2, and 10 junction bases match TRBD1. Trimming removed 4 bases from V and 5 bases from J; the gene matches leave 7 bases unexplained. The CDR3 covers 15 residues, taking in both the cysteine and the phenylalanine. Only the CDR3 part of the read is kept: 45 bases, read in frame from the first base. For CDR1 and CDR2, the germline V gene (reference sequence) lists SEHNR and FQNEAQ.